This T cell receptor beta chain was captured in a study of cytomegalovirus exposure and HLA in healthy donors. Regarding this clone: The antigen is undetermined.

J gave up 3 bases and V 1 base, and 4 bases lay outside the gene matches. CDR3 size: 15 residues. CDR1 LGHNA and CDR2 YNFKEQ come from the germline V gene. In the PCR, 60 Vbeta and 13 Jbeta primers were used. Produced via immunoSEQ multiplex PCR; TCRdb's table is partial and in-frame only. The sample lists 150,000 to 250,000 clones, around 80% occurring once. Overall study findings and caveats: The records held CMV serostatus as the only immune exposure information.

The chain carries TRBV4-2 and TRBJ1-2; the match to TRBD1 covers 8 bases. The sequenced sample was PBMCs. This sequence originates from a woman aged 25 to 45 in good health and CMV-seropositive. CDR3: CASSQGAGGDYGYTF. The CDR3 DNA reads TGTGCCAGCAGCCAAGGGGCAGGGGGCGACTATGGCTACACCTTC.